This is a list of T cell receptor beta chains from one sample in a study of cytomegalovirus exposure and HLA in healthy donors. The repertoire was sequenced with immunoSEQ multiplex PCR; TCRdb's copy has only in-frame clones and lacks some. The sample includes some 330,000 clones, more than 80% of them seen just once. Sequencing input: PBMCs. The receptors here all came from a woman under 30 in good health and CMV-seronegative. Both conserved end residues are part of each CDR3. The order of the fields is V gene, D gene, CDR3 protein. A D gene is named only where the DNA matches it firmly.

V gene: TRBV11-2; D gene: TRBD2; CDR3 protein: CASSLDGRGAGNEQFF
V gene: TRBV4-2; D gene: TRBD1; CDR3 protein: CASSQYQGDYGYTF
V gene: TRBV7-9; D gene: TRBD1; CDR3 protein: CASSLGQGARNEQYF
V gene: TRBV6-5; D gene: TRBD2; CDR3 protein: CASSDEAGAYEQYF
V gene: TRBV25-1; D gene: TRBD2; CDR3 protein: CASSEPLGTSGRDTQYF
V gene: TRBV9; D gene: TRBD1; CDR3 protein: CASSAGRQGGLGHNEQFF
V gene: TRBV7-2; D gene: TRBD2; CDR3 protein: CASSSQTSGRGNGELFF
V gene: TRBV5-1; D gene: TRBD2; CDR3 protein: CASSSSETSPWTSYLDTQYF
V gene: TRBV11-1; D gene: -; CDR3 protein: CASSRNPGAYEQYF
V gene: TRBV1; D gene: -; CDR3 protein: CTSSQEGLAGQAGELFF
V gene: TRBV4-1; D gene: -; CDR3 protein: CASSLVGGLNEQFF
V gene: TRBV11-2; D gene: -; CDR3 protein: CASGNQGNTEAFF
V gene: TRBV6-5; D gene: -; CDR3 protein: CASAPGVNTEAFF
V gene: TRBV18; D gene: TRBD2; CDR3 protein: CASSRGGTSSYEQYF
V gene: TRBV5-6; D gene: -; CDR3 protein: CASSLTSGQAQYF
V gene: TRBV6-5; D gene: -; CDR3 protein: CASTYFGGLEEYF
V gene: TRBV6-5; D gene: TRBD2; CDR3 protein: CASRRDLAGDYEQYF
V gene: TRBV6-5; D gene: -; CDR3 protein: CASSGTGSYNEQFF
V gene: TRBV6-6; D gene: -; CDR3 protein: CASSYSSSPGFGELFF
V gene: TRBV19; D gene: -; CDR3 protein: CASRLEGYGYTF
V gene: TRBV11-1; D gene: -; CDR3 protein: CASSSGLGETQYF
V gene: TRBV4-3; D gene: -; CDR3 protein: CASSPGGKSTDTQYF
V gene: TRBV5-5; D gene: -; CDR3 protein: CASSPIEAYGYTF
V gene: TRBV7-2; D gene: TRBD2; CDR3 protein: CASSLAAGGQYEQYF
V gene: TRBV6-6; D gene: -; CDR3 protein: CASSYSGAAAYEQYF
V gene: TRBV4-1; D gene: -; CDR3 protein: CASSQVLEELFF
V gene: TRBV12-2; D gene: -; CDR3 protein: CASRFPGEDYEQYF
V gene: TRBV5-1; D gene: -; CDR3 protein: CASSLAGTDTQYF
V gene: TRBV29-1; D gene: -; CDR3 protein: CSVAGAANYEQYF
V gene: TRBV28; D gene: TRBD1; CDR3 protein: CASSPGQGSYNEQFF
V gene: TRBV4-3; D gene: -; CDR3 protein: CASSQESGNMGYTF
V gene: TRBV5-1; D gene: TRBD1; CDR3 protein: CASSTEPGQVLTQYF
V gene: TRBV4-3; D gene: TRBD1; CDR3 protein: CASSQDAHGTGSEQYF
V gene: TRBV9; D gene: -; CDR3 protein: CASSITSNEQFF
V gene: TRBV7-2; D gene: TRBD2; CDR3 protein: CASSFYTSGRLGTDTQYF
V gene: TRBV6-5; D gene: TRBD1; CDR3 protein: CASTRDRGRTEAFF
V gene: TRBV4-2; D gene: -; CDR3 protein: CASSQRVQGNEQFF
V gene: TRBV4-1; D gene: -; CDR3 protein: CASSPDRTGEAFGDEQFF
V gene: TRBV6-5; D gene: TRBD1; CDR3 protein: CASSYTGGTEAFF
V gene: TRBV13; D gene: -; CDR3 protein: CASSPGRNQPQHF
V gene: TRBV7-3; D gene: TRBD2; CDR3 protein: CASSWGGDTQYF
V gene: TRBV7-9; D gene: TRBD1; CDR3 protein: CASSPGQLQETQYF
V gene: TRBV28; D gene: TRBD2; CDR3 protein: CASSFLASGGTDTQYF
V gene: TRBV19; D gene: -; CDR3 protein: CASSPPATGNQPQHF
V gene: TRBV19; D gene: -; CDR3 protein: CASSIGTPYEQYF
V gene: TRBV6-5; D gene: TRBD2; CDR3 protein: CASSYSLAGAYEQYF
V gene: TRBV11-2; D gene: TRBD1; CDR3 protein: CASSPRTGNMNTEAFF
V gene: TRBV5-1; D gene: -; CDR3 protein: CASSLYLAVGGIETQYF
V gene: TRBV5-1; D gene: TRBD2; CDR3 protein: CASSLNLAEAPQYF
V gene: TRBV18; D gene: -; CDR3 protein: CASSTDSNYGYTF
V gene: TRBV28; D gene: TRBD2; CDR3 protein: CASSSNSGTPNF
V gene: TRBV6-5; D gene: -; CDR3 protein: CASSHAVDAYEQYF
V gene: TRBV25-1; D gene: TRBD1; CDR3 protein: CASRKSEGQGYGYTF
V gene: TRBV7-8; D gene: -; CDR3 protein: CASRPRGGNQPQHF
V gene: TRBV19; D gene: TRBD2; CDR3 protein: CASSIDRTSGLIDTQYF
V gene: TRBV11-2; D gene: TRBD1; CDR3 protein: CASSLDRGRRTEAFF
V gene: TRBV19; D gene: -; CDR3 protein: CASSRGEGNTEAFF
V gene: TRBV5-1; D gene: TRBD2; CDR3 protein: CASSLDAGGPVEQFF
V gene: TRBV6-5; D gene: -; CDR3 protein: CASSYSYGELFF
V gene: TRBV28; D gene: -; CDR3 protein: CASTSASYEQYF